This T cell receptor beta chain stems from a study of CD8+ T cells in alopecia areata. The wider study: For 6 to 18 months, tofacitinib was taken, and 6 months off drug followed. Study-wide results and limits: The study also sequences resident alphabeta T cells of normal skin in scalp samples. Researchers report lesional scalp, most notably alopecia totalis/universalis, outstripped normal scalp in clonality.

This clone occurred a few times. Its specificity is unknown. Germline CDR1 reads MNHEY; CDR2 reads SVGAGI. Between the trimmed V and J ends, which lost 5 bases and 0 bases, there was a span of 11 bases. This CDR3 contains 14 residues. Once RNA had been extracted, it was reverse transcribed into cDNA to act as the sequencing template. Profiled with immunoSEQ multiplex PCR; TCRdb holds only in-frame clones, not every one. The table records around 140,000 clones, approximately 49% of them present only once. The chain combines TRBV6-5 with TRBJ2-7; D might be TRBD1 (6 bases). The TCR originated in a human donor with alopecia areata. The specimen was CD8+ T cells sorted from blood, collected at week 0. Here the CDR3 DNA reads TGTGCCAGCAGTCTCGGACAGTTCTCCTACGAGCAGTACTTC. It yields the protein CASSLGQFSYEQYF.